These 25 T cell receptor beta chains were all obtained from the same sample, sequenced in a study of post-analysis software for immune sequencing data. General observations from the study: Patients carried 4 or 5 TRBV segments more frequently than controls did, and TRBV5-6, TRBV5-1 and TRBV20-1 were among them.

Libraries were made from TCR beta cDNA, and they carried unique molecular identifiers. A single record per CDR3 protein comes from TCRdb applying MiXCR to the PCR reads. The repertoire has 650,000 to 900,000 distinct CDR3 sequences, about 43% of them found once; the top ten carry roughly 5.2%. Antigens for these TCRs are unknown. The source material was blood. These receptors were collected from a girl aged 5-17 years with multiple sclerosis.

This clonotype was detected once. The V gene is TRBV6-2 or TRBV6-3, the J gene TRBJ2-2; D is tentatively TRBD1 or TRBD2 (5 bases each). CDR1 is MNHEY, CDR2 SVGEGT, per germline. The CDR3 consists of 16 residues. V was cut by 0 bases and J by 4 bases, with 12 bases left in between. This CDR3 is CASSYSVGAPTGELFF. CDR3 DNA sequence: TGTGCCAGCAGTTACTCAGTCGGGGCCCCCACCGGGGAGCTGTTTTTT.

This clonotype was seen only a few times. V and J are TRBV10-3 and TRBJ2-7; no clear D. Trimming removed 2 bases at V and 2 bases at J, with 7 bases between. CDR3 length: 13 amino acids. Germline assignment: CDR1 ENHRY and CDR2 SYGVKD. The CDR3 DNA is TGTGCCATCAGTGAGCAGATCCCCTACGAGCAGTACTTC. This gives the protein CAISEQIPYEQYF.

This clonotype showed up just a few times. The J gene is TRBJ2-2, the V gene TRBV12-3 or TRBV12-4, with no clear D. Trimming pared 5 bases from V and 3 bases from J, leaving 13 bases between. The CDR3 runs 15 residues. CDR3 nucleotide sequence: TGTGCCAGCAGTGCCGTTAGCAGCTACACCGGGGAGCTGTTTTTT. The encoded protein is CASSAVSSYTGELFF.

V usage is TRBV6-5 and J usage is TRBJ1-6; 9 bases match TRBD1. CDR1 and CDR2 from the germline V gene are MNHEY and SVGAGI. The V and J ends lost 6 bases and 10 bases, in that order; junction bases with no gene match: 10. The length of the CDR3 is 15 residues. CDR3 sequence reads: CASSAPGQGVSPLHF. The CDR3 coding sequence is TGTGCCAGCAGCGCCCCGGGACAGGGCGTATCACCCCTCCACTTT.

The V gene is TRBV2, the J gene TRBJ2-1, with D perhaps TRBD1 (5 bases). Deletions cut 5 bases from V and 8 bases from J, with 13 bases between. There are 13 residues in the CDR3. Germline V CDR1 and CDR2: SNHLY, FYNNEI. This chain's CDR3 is CASSFRVWDEQFF. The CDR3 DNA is TGTGCCAGCAGTTTCAGGGTTTGGGATGAGCAGTTCTTC.

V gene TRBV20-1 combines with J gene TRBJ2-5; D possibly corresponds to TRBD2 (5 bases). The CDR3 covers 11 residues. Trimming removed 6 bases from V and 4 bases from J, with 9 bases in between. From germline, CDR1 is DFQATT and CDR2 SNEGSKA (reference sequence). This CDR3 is CSAPSGETQYF. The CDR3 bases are TGCAGTGCCCCCAGCGGAGAGACCCAGTACTTC.

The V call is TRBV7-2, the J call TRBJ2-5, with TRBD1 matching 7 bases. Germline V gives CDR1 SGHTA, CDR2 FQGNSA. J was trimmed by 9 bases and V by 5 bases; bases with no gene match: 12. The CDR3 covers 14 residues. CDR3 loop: CASSPRDSSNPQYF. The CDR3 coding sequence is TGTGCCAGCAGCCCCCGGGACAGCTCGAATCCCCAGTACTTC. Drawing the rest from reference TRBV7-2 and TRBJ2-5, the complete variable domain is GAGVSQSPSNKVTEKGKDVELRCDPISGHTALYWYRQSLGQGLEFLIYFQGNSAPDKSGLPSDRFSAERTGGSVSTLTIQRTQQEDSAVYLCASSPRDSSNPQYFGPGTRLLVL.

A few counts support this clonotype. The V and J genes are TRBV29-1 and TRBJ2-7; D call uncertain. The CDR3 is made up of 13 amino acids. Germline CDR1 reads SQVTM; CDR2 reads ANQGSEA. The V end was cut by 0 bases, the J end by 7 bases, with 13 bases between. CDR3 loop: CSVEEGSGEEQYF. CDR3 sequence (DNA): TGCAGCGTTGAAGAAGGGTCAGGAGAGGAGCAGTACTTC.

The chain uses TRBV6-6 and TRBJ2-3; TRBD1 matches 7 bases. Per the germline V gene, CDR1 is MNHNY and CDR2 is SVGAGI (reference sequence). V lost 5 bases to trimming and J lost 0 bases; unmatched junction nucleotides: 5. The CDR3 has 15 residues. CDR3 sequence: CASSVGQPSTDTQYF. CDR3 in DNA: TGTGCCAGCAGTGTGGGACAGCCTAGCACAGATACGCAGTATTTT.

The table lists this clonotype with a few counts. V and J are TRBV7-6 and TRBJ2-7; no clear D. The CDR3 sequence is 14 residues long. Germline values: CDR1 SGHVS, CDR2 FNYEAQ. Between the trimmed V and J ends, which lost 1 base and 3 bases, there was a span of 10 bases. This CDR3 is CASSLVRSSYEQYF. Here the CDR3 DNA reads TGTGCCAGCAGCTTAGTCAGGTCGAGCTACGAGCAGTACTTC. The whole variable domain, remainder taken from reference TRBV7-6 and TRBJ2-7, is GAGVSQSPRYKVTKRGQDVALRCDPISGHVSLYWYRQALGQGPEFLTYFNYEAQQDKSGLPNDRFSAERPEGSISTLTIQRTEQRDSAMYRCASSLVRSSYEQYFGPGTRLTVT.

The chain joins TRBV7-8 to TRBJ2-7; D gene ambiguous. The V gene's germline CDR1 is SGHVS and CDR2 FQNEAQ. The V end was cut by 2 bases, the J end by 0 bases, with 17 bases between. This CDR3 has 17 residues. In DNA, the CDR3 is TGTGCCAGCAGCTTACCGGGTTGGAGTATCTCCTCCTACGAGCAGTACTTC. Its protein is CASSLPGWSISSYEQYF.

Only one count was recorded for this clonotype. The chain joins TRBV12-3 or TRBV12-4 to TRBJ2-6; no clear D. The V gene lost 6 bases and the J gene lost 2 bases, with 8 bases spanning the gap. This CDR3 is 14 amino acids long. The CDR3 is CASSPRPGANVLTF. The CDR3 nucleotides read TGTGCCAGCAGCCCCAGACCTGGGGCCAACGTCCTGACTTTC.

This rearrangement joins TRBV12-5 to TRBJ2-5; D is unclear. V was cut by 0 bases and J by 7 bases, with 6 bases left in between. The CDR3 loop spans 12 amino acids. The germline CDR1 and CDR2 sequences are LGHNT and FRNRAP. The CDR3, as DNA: TGTGCTAGTGGTTTGGTACCGGGGACCCAGTACTTC. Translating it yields CASGLVPGTQYF.

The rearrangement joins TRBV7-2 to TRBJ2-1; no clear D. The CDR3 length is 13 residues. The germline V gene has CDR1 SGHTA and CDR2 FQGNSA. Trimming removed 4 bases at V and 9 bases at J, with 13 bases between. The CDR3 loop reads CASSSTEFAEQFF. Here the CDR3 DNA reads TGTGCCAGCAGCTCCACAGAGTTTGCTGAGCAGTTCTTC.

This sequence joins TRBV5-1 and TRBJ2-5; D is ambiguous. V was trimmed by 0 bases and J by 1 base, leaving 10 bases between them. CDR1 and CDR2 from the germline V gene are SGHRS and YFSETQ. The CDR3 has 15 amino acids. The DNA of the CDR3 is TGCGCCAGCAGCTTGGCGACGAGACCCCAAGAGACCCAGTACTTC. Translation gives CASSLATRPQETQYF.

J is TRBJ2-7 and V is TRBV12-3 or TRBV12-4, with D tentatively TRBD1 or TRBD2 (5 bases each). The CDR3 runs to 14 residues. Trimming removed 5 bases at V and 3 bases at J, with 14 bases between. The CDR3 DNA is TGTGCCAGCAGTAGGGGAGTTTGGCACTACGAGCAGTACTTC. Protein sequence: CASSRGVWHYEQYF.

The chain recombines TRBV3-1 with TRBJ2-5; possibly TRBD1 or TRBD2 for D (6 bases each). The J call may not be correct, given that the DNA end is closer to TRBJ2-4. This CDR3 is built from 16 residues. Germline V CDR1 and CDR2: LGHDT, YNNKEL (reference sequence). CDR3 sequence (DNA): TGTGCCAGCAGCCAAGTTGGAGGGGGGTCAGGAAACATTCAGTACTTC. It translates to CASSQVGGGSGNIQYF.

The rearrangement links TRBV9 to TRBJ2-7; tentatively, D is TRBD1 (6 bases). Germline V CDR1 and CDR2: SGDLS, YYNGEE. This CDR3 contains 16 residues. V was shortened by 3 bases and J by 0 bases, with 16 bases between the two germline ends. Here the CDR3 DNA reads TGTGCCAGCAGCGAGAAACGACAGGCGCCCTCCTACGAGCAGTACTTC. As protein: CASSEKRQAPSYEQYF.

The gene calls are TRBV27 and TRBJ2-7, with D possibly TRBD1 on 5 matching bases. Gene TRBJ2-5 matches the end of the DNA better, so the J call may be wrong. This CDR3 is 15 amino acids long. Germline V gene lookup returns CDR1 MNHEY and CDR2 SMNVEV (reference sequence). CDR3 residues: CASSPGSPPAKTQYF. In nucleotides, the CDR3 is TGTGCCAGCAGTCCAGGGTCCCCCCCGGCAAAGACCCAGTACTTC.

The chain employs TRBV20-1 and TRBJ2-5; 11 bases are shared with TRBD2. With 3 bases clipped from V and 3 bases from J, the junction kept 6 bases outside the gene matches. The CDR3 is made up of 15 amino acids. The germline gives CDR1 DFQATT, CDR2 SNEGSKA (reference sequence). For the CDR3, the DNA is TGCAGTGCTAGCCTAGCGGGAGGATTGGAAGAGACCCAGTACTTC. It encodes CSASLAGGLEETQYF.

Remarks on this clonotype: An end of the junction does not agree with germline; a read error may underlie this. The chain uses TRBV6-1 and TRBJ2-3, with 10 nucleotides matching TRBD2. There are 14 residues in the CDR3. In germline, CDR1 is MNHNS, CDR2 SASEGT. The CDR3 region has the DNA TGTGCCGGCAGGGCTAGCGGGAGTCCAGATACGCAGTATTTT. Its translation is CAGRASGSPDTQYF.

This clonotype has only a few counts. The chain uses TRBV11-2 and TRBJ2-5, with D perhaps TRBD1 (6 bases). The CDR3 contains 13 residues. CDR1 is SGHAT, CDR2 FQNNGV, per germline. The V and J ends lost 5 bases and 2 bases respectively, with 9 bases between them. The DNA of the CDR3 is TGTGCCAGCAGCGGGGGCAATCAAGAGACCCAGTACTTC. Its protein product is CASSGGNQETQYF.

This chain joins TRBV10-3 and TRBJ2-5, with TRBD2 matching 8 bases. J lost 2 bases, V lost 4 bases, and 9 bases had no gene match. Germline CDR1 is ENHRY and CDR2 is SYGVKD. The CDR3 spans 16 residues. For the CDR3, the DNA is TGTGCCATCAGTGTGGGTGCGGGAGGCTCTCAAGAGACCCAGTACTTC. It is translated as CAISVGAGGSQETQYF.

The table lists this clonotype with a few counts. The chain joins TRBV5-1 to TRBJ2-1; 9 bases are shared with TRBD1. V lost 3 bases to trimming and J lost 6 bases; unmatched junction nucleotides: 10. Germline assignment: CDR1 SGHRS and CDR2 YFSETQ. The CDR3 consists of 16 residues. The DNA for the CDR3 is TGCGCCAGCAGCTGGGCGCCGGGACAGGGTGGCAATGAGCAGTTCTTC. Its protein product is CASSWAPGQGGNEQFF.

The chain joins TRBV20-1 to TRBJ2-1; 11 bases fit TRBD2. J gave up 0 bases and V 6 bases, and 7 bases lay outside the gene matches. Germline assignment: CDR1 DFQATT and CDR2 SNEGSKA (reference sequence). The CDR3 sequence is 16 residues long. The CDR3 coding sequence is TGCAGTGCCCTACCGGGACTAGCGGCCTCCTACAATGAGCAGTTCTTC. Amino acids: CSALPGLAASYNEQFF.